The 30 T cell receptor beta chains presented below share a single source sample, sequenced in a study of blood T cell repertoires in COVID-19. The data were produced by immunoSEQ multiplex PCR, yet TCRdb's version contains in-frame clones alone and is incomplete. The table has 130,000 to 150,000 clones, around 80% seen once. Sequences were obtained from peripheral blood. The receptor set was obtained from a human donor with acute or convalescent COVID-19. The donor label of this sample is uncertain.

V is TRBV4-1 and J is TRBJ2-2; 9 nucleotides align to TRBD2. CDR1 and CDR2 from the germline V gene are MGHRA and YSYEKL. The V and J ends lost 3 bases and 2 bases, in that order; junction bases with no gene match: 7. This CDR3 region has 17 residues. The CDR3 loop reads CASSQDSGGLNTGELFF. The CDR3 DNA reads TGCGCCAGCAGCCAGGATAGCGGGGGCCTAAACACCGGGGAGCTGTTTTTT.

This chain joins TRBV19 and TRBJ1-5; D ambiguous. The germline gives CDR1 LNHDA, CDR2 SQIVND (reference sequence). With 0 bases removed from V and 6 bases from J, the gap between germline ends came to 18 bases. The CDR3 runs 17 residues. The CDR3 DNA follows: TGTGCCAGTAGTATAGATCGGGAGGGCTATTCGCCTCAGCCCCAGCATTTT. Protein: CASSIDREGYSPQPQHF.

In DNA form, the CDR3 reads TGTGCCAGCAGCCATTCCGGGACAGACTATGGCTACACCTTC. This sequence encodes CASSHSGTDYGYTF. The rearrangement links TRBV5-5 to TRBJ1-2, with 7 bases fitting TRBD1. CDR3 length: 14 amino acids. CDR1 is SGHKS and CDR2 is YYEKEE in the germline V gene (reference sequence). V lost 4 bases to trimming and J lost 3 bases; unmatched junction nucleotides: 6.

The rearrangement links TRBV5-6 to TRBJ1-1; D not certain. The CDR3 length is 13 residues. The V end was cut by 5 bases, the J end by 4 bases, with 12 bases between. Germline-derived CDR1 and CDR2 are SGHDT and YYEEEE. CDR3 protein: CASRGRRITEAFF. The CDR3 coding sequence is TGTGCCAGCAGAGGGAGACGGATCACTGAAGCTTTCTTT.

The rearrangement joins TRBV7-3 to TRBJ2-2, with 9 bases fitting TRBD1. Germline V gene sequence: CDR1 SGHTA, CDR2 FQGTGA. Germline trimming cut 6 bases from V and 5 bases from J; bases unmatched to any gene: 10. This CDR3 region has 16 residues. The CDR3 reads CASRLGGQGVTGELFF. In DNA, the CDR3 is TGTGCCAGCAGACTGGGGGGACAGGGTGTAACCGGGGAGCTGTTTTTT.

The V and J genes are TRBV10-3 and TRBJ2-3; the D is unclear. Trimming removed 0 bases from V and 6 bases from J, with 4 bases in between. CDR1 is ENHRY, CDR2 SYGVKD, per germline. The CDR3 runs to 12 residues. Here the CDR3 reads CAISESEDTQYF. CDR3 nucleotide sequence: TGTGCCATCAGTGAGTCGGAGGATACGCAGTATTTT.

In DNA form, the CDR3 reads TGTGCCAGCAGCCCCGTCAGAGGAGGGGTCGAGACCCAGTACTTC. This sequence encodes CASSPVRGGVETQYF. The chain recombines TRBV7-9 with TRBJ2-5; a weak D match, TRBD2 (6 bases). Trimming removed 5 bases at V and 5 bases at J, with 18 bases between. The germline gives CDR1 SEHNR, CDR2 FQNEAQ (reference sequence). The CDR3 is made up of 15 amino acids.

This rearrangement joins TRBV12-5 to TRBJ2-1, with 9 bases fitting TRBD1. After removal of 2 bases from V and 1 base from J, the junction contained 6 bases not matched to a gene. The CDR3 has 17 amino acids. In germline, CDR1 is LGHNT, CDR2 FRNRAP. The CDR3 nucleotides are TGTGCTAGTGGTTTGACACGGACAGGGGCTTCCTACAATGAGCAGTTCTTC. It encodes CASGLTRTGASYNEQFF.

The V call is TRBV2, the J call TRBJ2-4, with D perhaps TRBD2 (7 bases). This CDR3 has 16 amino acids. Germline V lookup: CDR1 SNHLY, CDR2 FYNNEI. Trimming took off 6 bases at V and 8 bases at J, with 23 bases between the two ends. The DNA of the CDR3 is TGTGCCAGCAGGGTAGCCCTAGGAGGGGGGGTGGACATTCAGTACTTC. Its protein is CASRVALGGGVDIQYF.

V is TRBV6-6 and J is TRBJ1-2, with D perhaps matching TRBD1 (6 bases). V gave up 5 bases and J gave up 2 bases, with 12 bases separating them. The CDR3 is 14 amino acids. The germline CDR1 and CDR2 sequences are MNHNY and SVGAGI (reference sequence). For the CDR3, the DNA is TGTGCCAGCAGTGCGGACAGTTTGAACTATGGCTACACCTTC. Translation: CASSADSLNYGYTF.

The chain employs TRBV10-3 and TRBJ2-7; D perhaps matches TRBD1 (6 bases). This CDR3 has 16 amino acids. Germline CDR1 is ENHRY and CDR2 is SYGVKD. V dropped 0 bases and J dropped 6 bases, with 18 bases sitting between them. The CDR3 here is CAISESVGQGFGEQYF. DNA for the CDR3: TGTGCCATCAGTGAGTCGGTAGGGCAGGGGTTCGGCGAGCAGTACTTC.

V usage is TRBV5-1 and J usage is TRBJ2-1, with D tentatively TRBD2 (7 bases). The CDR3 runs to 12 residues. CDR1 is SGHRS, CDR2 YFSETQ, per germline. V lost 5 bases and J 10 bases, leaving 13 bases between the germline ends. DNA for the CDR3: TGCGCCAGCAGGGTGGGGGGGCTAGAGCAGTTCTTC. It is translated as CASRVGGLEQFF.

The V and J genes are TRBV27 and TRBJ2-5; perhaps TRBD1 as D (5 bases). The ends were cut back, 5 bases at V and 5 bases at J, with 12 bases in the middle. Germline-derived CDR1 and CDR2 are MNHEY and SMNVEV (reference sequence). The CDR3 extends over 13 amino acids. The CDR3 coding sequence is TGTGCCAGCAGTAAGGGGCGTGGGGAGACCCAGTACTTC. Translation: CASSKGRGETQYF.

The rearrangement joins TRBV5-1 to TRBJ2-7, with D uncertain. The CDR3 covers 11 residues. Between the trimmed V and J ends, which lost 5 bases and 4 bases, there was a span of 7 bases. Germline CDR1 SGHRS, CDR2 YFSETQ. This CDR3 reads CASSSRYEQYF. The CDR3 DNA is TGCGCCAGCAGTTCTAGGTACGAGCAGTACTTC.

The chain is built from TRBV6-5 and TRBJ1-2; 7 nucleotides agree with TRBD1. Germline lookup yields CDR1 MNHEY and CDR2 SVGAGI. Trimming at V came to 7 bases and at J to 8 bases, leaving 10 bases not matched to a gene. The CDR3 consists of 13 residues. The chain's CDR3 is CASTETGMSGYTF. The CDR3 DNA reads as TGTGCCAGCACCGAGACAGGGATGTCGGGCTACACCTTC.

The chain links TRBV5-1 to TRBJ2-7; unclear D gene. Trimming cost V 4 bases and J 5 bases, with 16 bases left between them. This CDR3 is 14 amino acids long. The germline V gene has CDR1 SGHRS and CDR2 YFSETQ. CDR3 nucleotides: TGCGCCAGCAGCCATCGCCCAGGTCATGACGAGCAGTACTTC. Translation: CASSHRPGHDEQYF.

The chain couples TRBV3-1 (or the pseudogene TRBV3-2) to TRBJ1-5, with 8 bases matching TRBD1. Unmatched junction bases numbered 2, after V lost 4 bases and J lost 0 bases. The germline gives CDR1 LGHDT, CDR2 YNNKEL (reference sequence). This CDR3 has 15 amino acids. CDR3 DNA sequence: TGTGCCAGCAGCCTAGGACAGGGTAGCAATCAGCCCCAGCATTTT. Its protein product is CASSLGQGSNQPQHF.

This chain uses TRBV7-9 with TRBJ2-2; 10 bases map to TRBD1. Germline assignment: CDR1 SEHNR and CDR2 FQNEAQ (reference sequence). This CDR3 is built from 15 residues. The V gene end was trimmed by 6 bases and the J gene end by 6 bases; junction bases not matched to a gene: 7. CDR3: CASRGQGTTPGELFF. Written as DNA, the CDR3 is TGTGCCAGCAGGGGACAGGGGACCACACCCGGGGAGCTGTTTTTT.

This sequence joins TRBV5-1 and TRBJ2-3; TRBD1 matches 10 bases. From germline, CDR1 is SGHRS and CDR2 YFSETQ. The V and J ends lost 3 bases and 4 bases, in that order; junction bases with no gene match: 11. This CDR3 is 17 amino acids long. CDR3 DNA: TGCGCCAGCAGCTCCGCTTCCGGGACAGGGGCGGCAGATACGCAGTATTTT. Protein sequence: CASSSASGTGAADTQYF.

The genes are TRBV7-2 and TRBJ2-3, with a weak D call TRBD2 (6 bases). Trimming left V 4 bases short and J 1 base short, with 15 bases between. There are 16 residues in the CDR3. Germline values: CDR1 SGHTA, CDR2 FQGNSA. CDR3 amino acids: CASSSGLSAGTDTQYF. The CDR3 coding sequence is TGTGCCAGCAGCTCGGGACTTTCGGCGGGCACAGATACGCAGTATTTT.

This chain connects TRBV10-3 to TRBJ1-2, with a weak D call TRBD1 (6 bases). Per the germline V gene, CDR1 is ENHRY and CDR2 is SYGVKD. V lost 8 bases and J 6 bases, leaving 16 bases between the germline ends. This CDR3 comprises 13 residues. CDR3 region: CAIGTGRVNGYTF. The CDR3 DNA reads TGTGCCATCGGCACAGGGAGGGTGAATGGCTACACCTTC.

This clone was observed a few times. The V and J genes are TRBV5-1 and TRBJ1-1, with 10 bases fitting TRBD1. Germline V gives CDR1 SGHRS, CDR2 YFSETQ. Trimming at V came to 3 bases and at J to 4 bases, leaving 12 bases not matched to a gene. The CDR3 is 17 amino acids. The CDR3 protein is CASSYRRDRGFTTEAFF. The CDR3 nucleotides read TGCGCCAGCAGCTACCGCCGGGACAGGGGATTCACCACTGAAGCTTTCTTT.

This clone has a single count. V gene TRBV29-1 combines with J gene TRBJ2-1; TRBD1 agrees at 7 bases. CDR3 size: 18 residues. J lost 5 bases, V lost 3 bases, and 19 bases had no gene match. Germline CDR1 reads SQVTM; CDR2 reads ANQGSEA. The CDR3 DNA follows: TGCAGCGTTGATTTATCGGACGACAGGGTGGCTTCAAACAATGAGCAGTTCTTC. Its translation: CSVDLSDDRVASNNEQFF.

This chain joins TRBV7-8 and TRBJ1-3; maybe TRBD1 (5 bases). The V gene's germline CDR1 is SGHVS and CDR2 FQNEAQ. V was clipped by 5 bases and J by 4 bases, with 15 bases between them. The CDR3 is made up of 15 amino acids. The CDR3 spells CASSRGQGSGNTIYF. DNA of the CDR3: TGTGCCAGCAGCCGCGGGCAGGGATCGGGAAACACCATATATTTT.

The chain recombines TRBV7-8 with TRBJ1-2, with D possibly matching TRBD1 (6 bases). V was trimmed by 4 bases and J by 5 bases, leaving 20 bases between them. CDR1 and CDR2 (germline): SGHVS, FQNEAQ. This CDR3 is 16 amino acids long. For the CDR3, the DNA is TGTGCCAGCAGCTCCCGGCGGGGGGCAGAATCTTATGGCTACACCTTC. This translates into CASSSRRGAESYGYTF.

This clone was seen only a few times. This chain joins TRBV25-1 and TRBJ1-1, with TRBD1 matching over 8 bases. CDR1 is MGHDK, CDR2 SYGVNS, per germline. The CDR3 is 13 amino acids. Trimming removed 4 bases from V and 7 bases from J; junction bases left unmatched: 5. This CDR3 is CASSGQGAGEAFF. The CDR3, as DNA: TGTGCCAGCAGTGGCCAGGGGGCAGGTGAAGCTTTCTTT.

The rearrangement joins TRBV1 to TRBJ2-7; the table calls TRBD1, which could not be checked here. TRBV1 is tagged as a pseudogene. This CDR3 region has 12 residues. DNA for the CDR3: TGCACCAGCAGCCACGGACAGTGCGAGCAGTACTTC. Translating gives CTSSHGQCEQYF.

The rearrangement links TRBV6-5 to TRBJ1-1; the D gene is possibly TRBD1 (5 bases). CDR1 MNHEY and CDR2 SVGAGI come from the germline V gene. The ends were cut back, 0 bases at V and 0 bases at J, with 11 bases in the middle. The CDR3 has 16 residues. CDR3 DNA sequence: TGTGCCAGCAGTTACTCTGTTCGGGGGATGAACACTGAAGCTTTCTTT. Amino acids: CASSYSVRGMNTEAFF.

The chain combines TRBV5-1 with TRBJ2-5; 11 bases map to TRBD2. Germline V gene lookup returns CDR1 SGHRS and CDR2 YFSETQ. CDR3 size: 14 residues. The trim removed 4 bases at V and 3 bases at J, leaving 2 bases unmatched. CDR3 protein: CASSRGLAEETQYF. Written as DNA, the CDR3 is TGCGCCAGCAGCCGGGGACTAGCGGAAGAGACCCAGTACTTC.

The chain combines TRBV7-8 with TRBJ2-7; 7 bases agree with TRBD2. The CDR3 length is 15 residues. Looked up from germline, CDR1 is SGHVS and CDR2 is FQNEAQ. The V and J ends lost 5 bases and 2 bases, in that order; junction bases with no gene match: 9. Here the CDR3 reads CASSLQGGGTYEQYF. In DNA form, the CDR3 reads TGTGCCAGCAGCCTCCAGGGCGGGGGTACCTACGAGCAGTACTTC.